A single sample is the source of the 10 T cell receptor beta chains below, sequenced in a study of cytomegalovirus exposure and HLA in healthy donors listed by TCRdb under 2017. Receptor libraries were prepared by the immunoSEQ multiplex PCR assay. The multiplex PCR relied on a mix of 60 forward primers for TCR Vbeta segments and 13 reverse primers for TCR Jbeta segments. This is the immuneACCESS table as TCRdb keeps it, with only in-frame sequences that have V and J called. A part of the clones is gone; compared with another copy, unresolved V genes explain less than half, and the rest is unexplained. Within this sample are 150,000 to 200,000 clones, with roughly four fifths of them counted one time only. Approximately 4.4% of the sample rests with the top ten. Sequenced: PBMCs. The receptors come from a woman in her late teens or twenties in good health and CMV-seropositive.

This clone has just a few counts. This chain links TRBV7-2 with TRBJ2-7; 7 bases are shared with TRBD1. Germline values: CDR1 SGHTA, CDR2 FQGNSA. The CDR3 has 14 residues. Germline trimming cut 1 base from V and 4 bases from J; bases unmatched to any gene: 4. The CDR3 reads CASSLGAQGYEQYF. As DNA, the CDR3 is TGTGCCAGCAGCTTAGGGGCACAGGGGTACGAGCAGTACTTC.

The chain links TRBV7-9 to TRBJ2-2, with D possibly TRBD2 on 6 matching bases. The germline CDR1 and CDR2 sequences are SEHNR and FQNEAQ (reference sequence). The CDR3 contains 13 residues. V shed 1 base and J shed 6 bases, with 6 bases lying between them. The CDR3 is CASSLGGAGELFF. The CDR3 bases are TGTGCCAGCAGCTTAGGCGGGGCCGGGGAGCTGTTTTTT.

This chain links TRBV5-1 with TRBJ2-2, with D tentatively TRBD2 (6 bases). CDR1 and CDR2 (germline): SGHRS, YFSETQ. The CDR3 loop spans 15 amino acids. Trimming left V 0 bases short and J 4 bases short, with 10 bases between. DNA of the CDR3: TGCGCCAGCAGCTTGGCCCGGGGGTCCACCGGGGAGCTGTTTTTT. It codes for CASSLARGSTGELFF.

V gene TRBV15 combines with J gene TRBJ1-5; TRBD1 matches 7 bases. Germline CDR1 reads LNHNV; CDR2 reads YYDKDF (reference sequence). Trimming cost V 4 bases and J 0 bases; bases outside gene matches: 12. The CDR3 has 18 residues. The CDR3 coding sequence is TGTGCCACCAGCATTCGCGACAGGGTGGGGCGTAGCAATCAGCCCCAGCATTTT. Translated: CATSIRDRVGRSNQPQHF.

V usage is TRBV13 and J usage is TRBJ2-6; weak D call: TRBD2 (5 bases). Germline CDR1 and CDR2: PRHDT and FYEKMQ (reference sequence). V dropped 3 bases and J dropped 3 bases, with 6 bases sitting between them. The CDR3 is 14 residues long. The CDR3 bases are TGTGCCAGCAGCTTCCGGGGTGGGGCCAACGTCCTGACTTTC. Protein sequence: CASSFRGGANVLTF.

This chain links TRBV23-1 with TRBJ2-5; 8 positions match TRBD1. TRBV23-1 is an open reading frame whose function is uncertain. CDR3 length: 17 residues. V lost 3 bases to trimming and J lost 0 bases; unmatched junction nucleotides: 9. The CDR3 protein is CASSHLGTGKYQETQYF. The CDR3 nucleotides read TGCGCCAGCAGTCACTTAGGGACAGGTAAGTACCAAGAGACCCAGTACTTC.

V gene TRBV5-4 combines with J gene TRBJ2-4; TRBD2 aligns across 10 bases. CDR3 length equals 18 residues. The ends lost 2 bases at V and 1 base at J; junction bases unmatched: 9. From germline, CDR1 is SGHNT and CDR2 YYREEE (reference sequence). CDR3 region: CASSFGLAGDEAKNIQYF. The CDR3 DNA is TGTGCCAGCAGCTTTGGGCTAGCGGGGGACGAGGCCAAAAACATTCAGTACTTC. Full variable domain (remainder filled in from reference TRBV5-4 and TRBJ2-4): ETGVTQSPTHLIKTRGQQVTLRCSSQSGHNTVSWYQQALGQGPQFIFQYYREEENGRGNFPPRFSGLQFPNYSSELNVNALELDDSALYLCASSFGLAGDEAKNIQYFGAGTRLSVL.

Of note for this clone: The junction and the germline gene differ at one end; a read error may be behind it. The V call is TRBV10-1, the J call TRBJ1-3; D is possibly TRBD1 (5 bases). Germline V gives CDR1 WNHNN, CDR2 SYGVQD (reference sequence). This CDR3 contains 15 residues. The CDR3 nucleotides are TGCGCCAGAAGTGGGGCTGGAGGCTCTGGAAACACCATATATTTT. Protein sequence: CARSGAGGSGNTIYF.

The chain has TRBV5-8 and TRBJ2-2; TRBD1 matches 9 bases. V lost 4 bases to trimming and J lost 5 bases; unmatched junction nucleotides: 18. The germline V gene encodes CDR1 SGHTS and CDR2 YDEGEE. The CDR3 is made up of 19 amino acids. The CDR3 reads CASSHHSRDRVGSTGELFF. CDR3 in DNA: TGTGCCAGCAGCCATCATTCCCGGGACAGGGTGGGTAGTACCGGGGAGCTGTTTTTT.

The genes are TRBV25-1 and TRBJ1-2; D unresolved. V dropped 3 bases and J dropped 2 bases, with 10 bases sitting between them. Germline V gene lookup returns CDR1 MGHDK and CDR2 SYGVNS. The CDR3 spans 14 residues. The CDR3 DNA reads TGTGCCAGCAGTGATCAAGTCCGGAACTATGGCTACACCTTC. It specifies CASSDQVRNYGYTF.